The 15 T cell receptor beta chains below all came from one sample that was sequenced in a study of T and B cells in COVID-19 patients. Multiplex PCR with BIOMED2 TRB-A/B primer pools amplified TRB rearrangements. TCRdb reanalysed the multiplex PCR reads using MiXCR and keeps one entry per CDR3 protein. The data contain over 7,000 distinct CDR3 sequences, about 25% of them singletons. Blood genomic DNA input for TRB amplification was roughly 250-550 ng. The sequenced sample was blood. The receptors shown here come from a human donor who had recovered from COVID-19.

This clonotype has at least ten counts. V is TRBV6-4 and J is TRBJ2-1; D perhaps matches TRBD2 (6 bases). V was pared by 4 bases and J by 9 bases, with 16 bases between. CDR3 length: 14 residues. Per the germline V gene, CDR1 is MRHNA and CDR2 is SNTAGT. The CDR3 nucleotides read TGTGCCAGCAGTGCGGGACTGGAGCCGGGTGAGCAGTTCTTC. Translation: CASSAGLEPGEQFF.

Ten or more counts support this clonotype. V gene TRBV6-6 combines with J gene TRBJ1-2, with 7 bases lining up with TRBD1. The J segment lost 5 bases and the V segment lost 7 bases, leaving 10 bases of the junction unmatched. Germline V gene sequence: CDR1 MNHNY, CDR2 SVGAGI (reference sequence). The CDR3 sequence is 14 residues long. The CDR3 DNA is TGTGCCAGCAACCGGCAGGGGGGGATATATGGCTACACCTTC. Residues: CASNRQGGIYGYTF.

This clonotype was counted only a few times. This sequence joins TRBV5-1 and TRBJ1-6; D is uncertain. V was trimmed by 4 bases and J by 0 bases, leaving 8 bases between them. This CDR3 is built from 15 residues. Germline loops: CDR1 SGHRS, CDR2 YFSETQ. The CDR3 nucleotides read TGCGCCAGCAGCACAGCAAGCTCCTATAATTCACCCCTCCACTTT. Its translation: CASSTASSYNSPLHF.

Relative to its sample, this clonotype is medium-sized. CDR3 bases: TGTGCCAGCGGGACCCCCTTCCCTTCTGTATCCCTCCACTTT. The encoded protein is CASGTPFPSVSLHF. This rearrangement joins TRBV6-5 to TRBJ1-6, with TRBD1 as a possible D gene (5 bases). V lost 8 bases and J lost 14, with 22 bases in between. Germline values: CDR1 MNHEY, CDR2 SVGAGI. This CDR3 region has 14 residues.

In its sample, this clonotype is medium-sized. This chain links TRBV19 with TRBJ2-1; D call uncertain. V lost 1 base to trimming and J lost 15 bases, with 10 bases between them. CDR3 length: 11 amino acids. Germline V gene data show CDR1 as LNHDA and CDR2 as SQIVND (reference sequence). The CDR3 region has the DNA TGTGCCAGTAGTATAGGGTGGGTCCTGTTCTTC. It specifies CASSIGWVLFF.

The chain joins TRBV11-2 to TRBJ2-3; tentative D call: TRBD2 (6 bases). The CDR3 spans 15 residues. Trimming took off 0 bases at V and 5 bases at J, with 12 bases between the two ends. Germline CDR1 is SGHAT and CDR2 is FQNNGV. CDR3 protein: CASSLEGGAKDTQYF. CDR3 nucleotides: TGTGCCAGCAGCTTAGAAGGAGGGGCGAAAGATACGCAGTATTTT. The variable domain in full, completed from reference TRBV11-2 and TRBJ2-3, reads EAGVAQSPRYKIIEKRQSVAFWCNPISGHATLYWYQQILGQGPKLLIQFQNNGVVDDSQLPKDRFSAERLKGVDSTLKIQPAKLEDSAVYLCASSLEGGAKDTQYFGPGTRLTVL.

The chain uses TRBV28 and TRBJ1-2; D unclear. This CDR3 contains 15 residues. Deletions cut 3 bases from V and 7 bases from J, with 18 bases between. Germline CDR1 is MDHEN and CDR2 is SYDVKM. The CDR3 protein is CASSFSFTSALGYTF. CDR3 DNA: TGTGCCAGCAGTTTCTCCTTCACCTCAGCGCTTGGCTACACCTTC.

This clonotype has ten or more counts. The chain employs TRBV7-9 and TRBJ2-3; no firm D call. CDR1 and CDR2 (germline): SEHNR, FQNEAQ (reference sequence). V lost 2 bases to trimming and J lost 4 bases, with 16 bases between them. The CDR3 covers 16 residues. DNA for the CDR3: TGTGCCAGCAGCTTATCTGACAACGTGGTTTCAGATACGCAGTATTTT. It translates to CASSLSDNVVSDTQYF. The complete variable domain, with remaining parts taken from reference TRBV7-9 and TRBJ2-3, reads DTGVSQNPRHKITKRGQNVTFRCDPISEHNRLYWYRQTLGQGPEFLTYFQNEAQLEKSRLLSDRFSAERPKGSFSTLEIQRTEQGDSAMYLCASSLSDNVVSDTQYFGPGTRLTVL.

The chain's CDR3 is CSVEWGGALGYTF. DNA of the CDR3: TGCAGCGTTGAATGGGGGGGGGCCTTAGGCTACACCTTC. The gene calls are TRBV29-1 and TRBJ1-2; TRBD1 might be the D (6 bases). The V end was cut by 2 bases, the J end by 8 bases, with 15 bases between. This CDR3 is 13 amino acids long. Germline V gene data show CDR1 as SQVTM and CDR2 as ANQGSEA.

The table lists this clonotype with a few counts. The chain recombines TRBV6-5 with TRBJ2-4, with no clear D. The CDR3 spans 14 residues. V was pared by 5 bases and J by 12 bases, with 20 bases between. CDR1 is MNHEY, CDR2 SVGAGI, per germline. The CDR3 loop is CASSEVSGHPPQYF. Written as DNA, the CDR3 is TGTGCCAGCAGTGAAGTGAGTGGCCACCCCCCTCAGTACTTC.

This clonotype was counted a few times. The chain couples TRBV25-1 to TRBJ1-2; D is unclear. Trimming removed 1 base from V and 5 bases from J, with 5 bases in between. CDR1 is MGHDK, CDR2 SYGVNS, per germline. The CDR3 is 12 residues long. In DNA, the CDR3 is TGTGCCAGCAGTGAATTTCGGTATGGCTACACCTTC. Translation gives CASSEFRYGYTF.

This clonotype was seen repeatedly, ten times or more. The CDR3 protein is CASRGQGKTATNEKLFF. The CDR3 DNA follows: TGTGCCAGCAGAGGACAGGGAAAGACTGCAACTAATGAAAAACTGTTTTTT. V is TRBV6-1 and J is TRBJ1-4; 8 bases map to TRBD1. Trimming removed 6 bases from V and 0 bases from J; junction bases left unmatched: 9. Germline V CDR1 and CDR2: MNHNS, SASEGT. The CDR3 loop spans 17 amino acids.

This clonotype was detected only a few times. The V call is TRBV20-1, the J call TRBJ1-1, with 11 nucleotides matching TRBD1. This CDR3 region has 15 residues. Unmatched junction bases numbered 10, after V lost 4 bases and J lost 6 bases. The germline gives CDR1 DFQATT, CDR2 SNEGSKA (reference sequence). CDR3 bases: TGCAGTGCTAAGACCGGGACAGGGGGTCAGGCTGAAGCTTTCTTT. Amino acid sequence: CSAKTGTGGQAEAFF.

V is TRBV9 and J is TRBJ1-2; 7 bases match TRBD1. The V and J ends lost 6 bases and 3 bases, in that order; junction bases with no gene match: 5. The CDR3 is 13 amino acids. Germline CDR1 and CDR2: SGDLS and YYNGEE. The CDR3 DNA reads TGTGCCAGCACCGTCGGACAGGACTATGGCTACACCTTC. Its translation: CASTVGQDYGYTF.

This clonotype is medium-sized (0.01 to 0.1%). The chain couples TRBV19 to TRBJ1-1; weak D call: TRBD1 (5 bases). Germline-derived CDR1 and CDR2 are LNHDA and SQIVND (reference sequence). The V and J ends lost 6 bases and 1 base respectively, with 12 bases between them. The CDR3 is made up of 14 amino acids. CDR3 DNA sequence: TGTGCCAGTAGAACGGGACGGCAGAACACTGAAGCTTTCTTT. Protein product: CASRTGRQNTEAFF.